The rows below give T cell receptor beta chains drawn from one sample of a study of identical twins. TCRdb fed the 5' RACE reads into MiXCR, producing one record per CDR3 protein. The sample yields roughly 630,000 distinct CDR3 sequences, 7% to 7.5% seen once. These records were also assigned to another study, of yellow fever vaccine responses in identical twins.

Sequenced material: PBMCs. Every receptor here comes from a woman aged 18-30 years in good health. CDR3s include the opening cysteine and the closing phenylalanine or tryptophan. Fields, in order: D gene, CDR3 length, clone size, J gene, V gene, CDR3 DNA, CDR3 protein. D genes are given only for firm matches. Only some rows state a clone size, as once, few, many or a class for expanded clones.

D gene: TRBD2
CDR3 length: 17
clone size: -
J gene: TRBJ2-1
V gene: TRBV3-1
CDR3 DNA: TGTGCCAGCAGCCCACTTTTGGGGGGGTACTCCTACAATGAGCAGTTCTTC
CDR3 protein: CASSPLLGGYSYNEQFF

D gene: -
CDR3 length: 16
clone size: few
J gene: TRBJ2-7
V gene: TRBV6-5
CDR3 DNA: TGTGCCAGCAGTTCCCGAAGCGAACGAGGCTCCTACGAGCAGTACTTC
CDR3 protein: CASSSRSERGSYEQYF

D gene: -
CDR3 length: 14
clone size: many
J gene: TRBJ1-4
V gene: TRBV21-1
CDR3 DNA: TGTGCCAGCAGCATCCGGGACTTCGTTGAAAAACTGTTTTTT
CDR3 protein: CASSIRDFVEKLFF

D gene: TRBD1
CDR3 length: 15
clone size: many
J gene: TRBJ1-3
V gene: TRBV7-9
CDR3 DNA: TGTGCCAGCAGCCCAACAGGGGGCCCTGGAAACACCATATATTTT
CDR3 protein: CASSPTGGPGNTIYF

D gene: -
CDR3 length: 14
clone size: many
J gene: TRBJ2-1
V gene: TRBV5-1
CDR3 DNA: TGCGCCAGCAGCTTCCAGCAATGGGACAATGAGCAGTTCTTC
CDR3 protein: CASSFQQWDNEQFF

D gene: TRBD2
CDR3 length: 15
clone size: many
J gene: TRBJ2-1
V gene: TRBV12-3/TRBV12-4
CDR3 DNA: TGTGCCAGCACTAATAGCGGGAGTGGCTACAATGAGCAGTTCTTC
CDR3 protein: CASTNSGSGYNEQFF

D gene: -
CDR3 length: 14
clone size: few
J gene: TRBJ1-5
V gene: TRBV5-5
CDR3 DNA: TGTGCCAGCAGCAAACAGGGCGGCGGTCAGCCCCAGCATTTT
CDR3 protein: CASSKQGGGQPQHF

D gene: TRBD1
CDR3 length: 17
clone size: few
J gene: TRBJ1-5
V gene: TRBV27
CDR3 DNA: TGTGCCAGCAGTTTATATAGAGGGGACAGGGGAAATCAGCCCCAGCATTTT
CDR3 protein: CASSLYRGDRGNQPQHF

D gene: -
CDR3 length: 14
clone size: few
J gene: TRBJ1-1
V gene: TRBV28
CDR3 DNA: TGTGCCAGCAGTTTTATCCCCGGTAACACTGAAGCTTTCTTT
CDR3 protein: CASSFIPGNTEAFF

D gene: TRBD1
CDR3 length: 17
clone size: many
J gene: TRBJ1-3
V gene: TRBV20-1
CDR3 DNA: TGCAGTGCCAACTCAGACAGGGGAAGGTTAGGGGGAAACACCATATATTTT
CDR3 protein: CSANSDRGRLGGNTIYF

D gene: -
CDR3 length: 15
clone size: many
J gene: TRBJ1-6
V gene: TRBV5-1
CDR3 DNA: TGCGCCAGCAGTTTGGCGGCCGGTGATAATTCACCCCTCCACTTT
CDR3 protein: CASSLAAGDNSPLHF

D gene: TRBD1
CDR3 length: 15
clone size: many
J gene: TRBJ2-3
V gene: TRBV6-5
CDR3 DNA: TGTGCCAGCAGTTACTCCGGGACAGAGGTGGATACGCAGTATTTT
CDR3 protein: CASSYSGTEVDTQYF

D gene: -
CDR3 length: 13
clone size: few
J gene: TRBJ1-4
V gene: TRBV29-1
CDR3 DNA: TGCAGCGTCACGAAGGGGTTCGGGGAAAAACTGTTTTTT
CDR3 protein: CSVTKGFGEKLFF

D gene: TRBD2
CDR3 length: 16
clone size: few
J gene: TRBJ2-1
V gene: TRBV7-3
CDR3 DNA: TGTGCCAGCAGCTTAAAGGGGACTAGCGGGATCAATGAGCAGTTCTTC
CDR3 protein: CASSLKGTSGINEQFF

D gene: -
CDR3 length: 17
clone size: -
J gene: TRBJ2-4
V gene: TRBV3-1
CDR3 DNA: TGTGCCAGCAGCCTCACGGACTCACCAGTTACCAAAAACATTCAGTACTTC
CDR3 protein: CASSLTDSPVTKNIQYF

D gene: -
CDR3 length: 16
clone size: -
J gene: TRBJ1-5
V gene: TRBV7-9
CDR3 DNA: TGTGCCAGCAGCTTAGCGTTAGGAGGGGGTAATCAGCCCCAGCATTTT
CDR3 protein: CASSLALGGGNQPQHF

D gene: -
CDR3 length: 12
clone size: -
J gene: TRBJ2-7
V gene: TRBV11-2
CDR3 DNA: TGTGCCTCACGACAGGAATCCTACGAGCAGTACTTC
CDR3 protein: CASRQESYEQYF

D gene: TRBD1
CDR3 length: 14
clone size: few
J gene: TRBJ2-5
V gene: TRBV5-1
CDR3 DNA: TGCGCCAGCAGCTGGACAGGCGTTCAAGAGACCCAGTACTTC
CDR3 protein: CASSWTGVQETQYF

D gene: TRBD1
CDR3 length: 13
clone size: -
J gene: TRBJ2-7
V gene: TRBV20-1
CDR3 DNA: TGCAGTGCTGGACAGGGAGTGGGATACGAGCAGTACTTC
CDR3 protein: CSAGQGVGYEQYF

D gene: -
CDR3 length: 16
clone size: -
J gene: TRBJ1-2
V gene: TRBV27
CDR3 DNA: TGTGCCAGCAGTACAAATAGGGGGGCGGCTAACTATGGCTACACCTTC
CDR3 protein: CASSTNRGAANYGYTF

D gene: -
CDR3 length: 15
clone size: many
J gene: TRBJ1-1
V gene: TRBV12-3/TRBV12-4
CDR3 DNA: TGTGCCAGCAGTTACCTTCCGGGACACCTAGATGAAGCTTTCTTT
CDR3 protein: CASSYLPGHLDEAFF

D gene: -
CDR3 length: 13
clone size: many
J gene: TRBJ2-1
V gene: TRBV29-1
CDR3 DNA: TGCAGCCACTACCGGGGCGGAATGGGTGAGCAGTTCTTC
CDR3 protein: CSHYRGGMGEQFF

D gene: TRBD2
CDR3 length: 15
clone size: -
J gene: TRBJ2-3
V gene: TRBV5-1
CDR3 DNA: TGCGCCAGCAGCCGGACTAGCGAGACCACAGATACGCAGTATTTT
CDR3 protein: CASSRTSETTDTQYF

D gene: -
CDR3 length: 14
clone size: many
J gene: TRBJ2-3
V gene: TRBV7-2
CDR3 DNA: TGTGCCAGCAGCTTATTAGGCAGAACAGATACGCAGTATTTT
CDR3 protein: CASSLLGRTDTQYF

D gene: TRBD1
CDR3 length: 12
clone size: few
J gene: TRBJ1-1
V gene: TRBV12-3/TRBV12-4
CDR3 DNA: TGTGCCAGCAGTCCGGGAGGGGGCGGAGGTTTCTTT
CDR3 protein: CASSPGGGGGFF

D gene: -
CDR3 length: 11
clone size: many
J gene: TRBJ2-7
V gene: TRBV2
CDR3 DNA: TGTGCCAGCAGTGAGTTCTACGAGCAGTACTTC
CDR3 protein: CASSEFYEQYF

D gene: TRBD2
CDR3 length: 15
clone size: -
J gene: TRBJ2-7
V gene: TRBV27
CDR3 DNA: TGTGCCAGCAGTACCCTGGGGAGGGAATTCTACGAGCAGTACTTC
CDR3 protein: CASSTLGREFYEQYF

D gene: TRBD2
CDR3 length: 17
clone size: -
J gene: TRBJ2-2
V gene: TRBV11-2
CDR3 DNA: TGTGCCAGCAGTGGGACTAGCGGGTCCATCGACACCGGGGAGCTGTTTTTT
CDR3 protein: CASSGTSGSIDTGELFF

D gene: -
CDR3 length: 15
clone size: few
J gene: TRBJ2-1
V gene: TRBV7-6
CDR3 DNA: TGTGCCAGCAGCTTAGGCTCAGGGGATGGGGGTGAGCAGTTCTTC
CDR3 protein: CASSLGSGDGGEQFF

D gene: TRBD1
CDR3 length: 16
clone size: many
J gene: TRBJ2-3
V gene: TRBV9
CDR3 DNA: TGTGCCAGCAGCGTAGGTGGCGGGACAGGTACAGATACGCAGTATTTT
CDR3 protein: CASSVGGGTGTDTQYF

D gene: TRBD1
CDR3 length: 13
clone size: many
J gene: TRBJ1-5
V gene: TRBV10-3
CDR3 DNA: TGTGCCATAAGTACAGGGGAGGGGCAGCCCCAGCATTTT
CDR3 protein: CAISTGEGQPQHF

D gene: TRBD1
CDR3 length: 15
clone size: many
J gene: TRBJ1-4
V gene: TRBV27
CDR3 DNA: TGTGCCAGCAGCCCACCGACAGGGGGAAGGGAAAAACTGTTTTTT
CDR3 protein: CASSPPTGGREKLFF

D gene: -
CDR3 length: 14
clone size: few
J gene: TRBJ1-3
V gene: TRBV7-6
CDR3 DNA: TGTGCCAGCAGCTTAGTCGCCTCTGGAAACACCATATATTTT
CDR3 protein: CASSLVASGNTIYF

D gene: TRBD2
CDR3 length: 16
clone size: many
J gene: TRBJ2-1
V gene: TRBV12-3/TRBV12-4
CDR3 DNA: TGTGCCAGCAGCCTCGAGGGAGCGGGAGCGTACAATGAGCAGTTCTTC
CDR3 protein: CASSLEGAGAYNEQFF

D gene: -
CDR3 length: 13
clone size: -
J gene: TRBJ2-7
V gene: TRBV6-6
CDR3 DNA: TGTGCCAGCAGTTACTCTTCTGCCTACGAGCAGTACTTC
CDR3 protein: CASSYSSAYEQYF